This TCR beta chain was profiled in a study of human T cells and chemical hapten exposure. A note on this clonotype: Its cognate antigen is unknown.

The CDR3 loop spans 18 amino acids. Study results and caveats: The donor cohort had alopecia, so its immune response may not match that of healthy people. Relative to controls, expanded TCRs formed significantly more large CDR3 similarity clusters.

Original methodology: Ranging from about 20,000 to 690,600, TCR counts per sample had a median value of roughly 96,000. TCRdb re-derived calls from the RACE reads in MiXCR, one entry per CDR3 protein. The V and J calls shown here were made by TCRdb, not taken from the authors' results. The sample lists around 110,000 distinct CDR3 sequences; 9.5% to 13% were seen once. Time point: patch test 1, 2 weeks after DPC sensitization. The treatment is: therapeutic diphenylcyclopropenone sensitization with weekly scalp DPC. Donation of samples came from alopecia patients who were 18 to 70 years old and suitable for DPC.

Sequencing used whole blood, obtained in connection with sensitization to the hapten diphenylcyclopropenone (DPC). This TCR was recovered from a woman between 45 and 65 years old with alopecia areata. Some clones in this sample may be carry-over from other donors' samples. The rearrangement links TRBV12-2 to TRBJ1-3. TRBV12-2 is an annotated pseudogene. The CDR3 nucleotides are TGTGCAAGTCGCTTAGGTCCAACTACCGTCTCATCTGGAAACACCATATATTTT. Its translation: CASRLGPTTVSSGNTIYF.